This T cell receptor (beta chain) comes out of a study of shared clonotypes between healthy human individuals. Study-wide points: Apart from blood, nothing was sampled; tissue repertoires likely differ. Estimated clonotype richness was generally higher in naive than memory subsets.

Clones were sequenced by immunoSEQ multiplex PCR, and TCRdb holds only the in-frame ones, with some missing. The data contain roughly 650,000 clones, roughly 96% of them seen just once; the ten biggest clones take up more than 0.085%. Terminally differentiated effector memory CD45RA+ cells were excluded from the naive CD8 cells, which were CD45RO-negative and positively selected for CCR7. Study donors comprised healthy, HIV-negative adults devoid of recent acute infection or vaccination. All donors were Caucasian adults living in Nashville, Tennessee. V was pared by 4 bases and J by 5 bases, with 6 bases of the junction left unmatched. Germline V lookup: CDR1 SGDLS, CDR2 YYNGEE. This CDR3 comprises 15 residues. About this clone itself: Its antigen is unknown.

The rearrangement joins TRBV9 to TRBJ2-2; 9 bases fit TRBD1. The sample consisted of naive CD8+ T cells sorted from blood. The clonotype originates from a woman under 40 in good health. The CDR3 is CASSSDRGETGELFF. The CDR3 nucleotides read TGTGCCAGCAGCTCGGACAGGGGAGAGACCGGGGAGCTGTTTTTT.